A selection of T cell receptor beta chains follows, all from one sample in a study of blood T cell repertoires in COVID-19. TCRdb's table, derived via immunoSEQ multiplex PCR, lists solely in-frame clones and lacks some. The repertoire holds 9,500 to 12,000 clones, 87% seen once, with under 30% in the top ten. Sequencing was performed on peripheral blood. Receptors originate from a man aged 25-45 years with active or convalescent COVID-19. Each CDR3 is given with its conserved first and last residue. Fields, in order: clone size, D gene, J gene, V gene, CDR3 protein, CDR3 DNA. D genes are given only for firm matches. Some rows have no size entry. The others give once, few or many, or a class for an expanded clone.

clone_size: NA; d_call: NA; j_call: TRBJ1-1; v_call: TRBV7-8; cdr3_aa: CASSLNSGEAFF; cdr3_nt: TGTGCCAGCAGCTTAAATTCGGGGGAAGCTTTCTTT
clone_size: NA; d_call: TRBD1; j_call: TRBJ1-2; v_call: TRBV2; cdr3_aa: CASSETGVYGYTF; cdr3_nt: TGTGCCAGCAGTGAGACAGGGGTCTATGGCTACACCTTC
clone_size: NA; d_call: NA; j_call: TRBJ2-3; v_call: TRBV6-5; cdr3_aa: CASKALSTDTQYF; cdr3_nt: TGTGCCAGCAAAGCACTATCCACAGATACGCAGTATTTT
clone_size: few; d_call: TRBD1; j_call: TRBJ1-1; v_call: TRBV7-9; cdr3_aa: CASSPQTGWNTEAFF; cdr3_nt: TGTGCCAGCAGCCCTCAGACAGGGTGGAACACTGAAGCTTTCTTT
clone_size: NA; d_call: TRBD1; j_call: TRBJ1-2; v_call: TRBV24-1; cdr3_aa: CATSDSTGAERGYTF; cdr3_nt: TGTGCCACCAGTGACTCGACAGGGGCGGAGAGGGGCTACACCTTC
clone_size: NA; d_call: TRBD2; j_call: TRBJ2-5; v_call: TRBV30; cdr3_aa: CAWNPGTRQETQYF; cdr3_nt: TGTGCCTGGAACCCCGGGACTAGGCAAGAGACCCAGTACTTC
clone_size: NA; d_call: TRBD1; j_call: TRBJ1-6; v_call: TRBV9; cdr3_aa: CASSAGQGKNSPLHF; cdr3_nt: TGTGCCAGCAGCGCGGGACAGGGAAAAAATTCACCCCTCCACTTT
clone_size: NA; d_call: TRBD2; j_call: TRBJ2-1; v_call: TRBV4-1; cdr3_aa: CASSQSSGGVNEQFF; cdr3_nt: TGCGCCAGCAGCCAATCGAGCGGGGGGGTGAATGAGCAGTTCTTC
clone_size: NA; d_call: NA; j_call: TRBJ1-1; v_call: TRBV6-5; cdr3_aa: CASRDINRNTEAFF; cdr3_nt: TGTGCCAGCAGGGATATCAACAGGAACACTGAAGCTTTCTTT
clone_size: once; d_call: TRBD1; j_call: TRBJ1-1; v_call: TRBV19; cdr3_aa: CASSMGTVNTEAFF; cdr3_nt: TGTGCCAGTAGTATGGGGACAGTGAACACTGAAGCTTTCTTT
clone_size: NA; d_call: TRBD1; j_call: TRBJ2-1; v_call: TRBV19; cdr3_aa: CASSWDRGDEQFF; cdr3_nt: TGTGCCAGTAGTTGGGACAGGGGTGATGAGCAGTTCTTC
clone_size: NA; d_call: TRBD1; j_call: TRBJ1-1; v_call: TRBV20-1; cdr3_aa: CSASSAGGLGGTEAFF; cdr3_nt: TGCAGTGCTAGTTCCGCAGGGGGCTTGGGGGGCACTGAAGCTTTCTTT
clone_size: NA; d_call: NA; j_call: TRBJ2-3; v_call: TRBV6-5; cdr3_aa: CASSSRQSPDTQYF; cdr3_nt: TGTGCCAGCAGTTCTAGACAGTCTCCAGATACGCAGTATTTT
clone_size: NA; d_call: TRBD1; j_call: TRBJ2-7; v_call: TRBV3-1/TRBV3-2; cdr3_aa: CASSQMRGPYEQYF; cdr3_nt: TGTGCCAGCAGCCAAATGAGGGGGCCGTACGAGCAGTACTTC
clone_size: NA; d_call: NA; j_call: TRBJ2-5; v_call: TRBV7-9; cdr3_aa: CASSSSGQETQYF; cdr3_nt: TGTGCCAGCAGCTCCTCGGGGCAAGAGACCCAGTACTTC
clone_size: NA; d_call: TRBD1; j_call: TRBJ1-4; v_call: TRBV6-5; cdr3_aa: CASRGQGEKLFF; cdr3_nt: TGTGCCAGCAGAGGACAGGGTGAAAAACTGTTTTTT
clone_size: NA; d_call: NA; j_call: TRBJ2-6; v_call: TRBV18; cdr3_aa: CASSPLWGWRAGANVLTF; cdr3_nt: TGTGCCAGCTCACCACTTTGGGGTTGGAGGGCTGGGGCCAACGTCCTGACTTTC
clone_size: NA; d_call: NA; j_call: TRBJ1-3; v_call: TRBV3-1/TRBV3-2; cdr3_aa: CASSLRVYSGNTIYF; cdr3_nt: TGTGCCAGCAGCCTCAGGGTATACTCTGGAAACACCATATATTTT
clone_size: few; d_call: NA; j_call: TRBJ2-2; v_call: TRBV6-5; cdr3_aa: CASSRQPGAGELFF; cdr3_nt: TGTGCCAGCAGTCGCCAGCCAGGGGCCGGGGAGCTGTTTTTT
clone_size: NA; d_call: TRBD1; j_call: TRBJ1-2; v_call: TRBV5-1; cdr3_aa: CASRGTGTGPGYTF; cdr3_nt: TGCGCCAGCAGGGGGACCGGGACAGGGCCTGGCTACACCTTC
clone_size: NA; d_call: NA; j_call: TRBJ1-1; v_call: TRBV30; cdr3_aa: CAWNKRGMNTEAFF; cdr3_nt: TGTGCCTGGAATAAAAGGGGAATGAACACTGAAGCTTTCTTT
clone_size: NA; d_call: NA; j_call: TRBJ1-1; v_call: TRBV3-1/TRBV3-2; cdr3_aa: CASSSLDKGTQSKAFF; cdr3_nt: TGTGCCAGCAGCTCTCTGGACAAAGGGACACAATCTAAAGCTTTCTTT
clone_size: NA; d_call: NA; j_call: TRBJ1-4; v_call: TRBV30; cdr3_aa: CAWTQSSGGKLFF; cdr3_nt: TGTGCCTGGACCCAAAGCTCGGGGGGAAAACTGTTTTTT
clone_size: NA; d_call: NA; j_call: TRBJ2-1; v_call: TRBV19; cdr3_aa: CASSLGQEGHNEQFF; cdr3_nt: TGTGCCAGTAGCCTCGGACAAGAAGGCCACAATGAGCAGTTCTTC
clone_size: NA; d_call: TRBD1; j_call: TRBJ1-1; v_call: TRBV5-1; cdr3_aa: CASSPGDRPKAFF; cdr3_nt: TGCGCCAGCAGCCCCGGGGACAGACCAAAAGCTTTCTTT
clone_size: NA; d_call: TRBD1; j_call: TRBJ1-3; v_call: TRBV2; cdr3_aa: CASSDHDRENTIYF; cdr3_nt: TGTGCCAGCAGTGACCATGACAGGGAAAACACCATATATTTT
clone_size: NA; d_call: TRBD2; j_call: TRBJ2-1; v_call: TRBV14; cdr3_aa: CASSPLAGGLSLEQFF; cdr3_nt: TGTGCCAGCAGCCCTTTAGCGGGGGGGCTTTCTCTGGAGCAGTTCTTC
clone_size: NA; d_call: NA; j_call: TRBJ1-6; v_call: TRBV6-4; cdr3_aa: CASSQEEGNNSPLHF; cdr3_nt: TGTGCCAGCAGTCAGGAGGAGGGCAATAATTCACCCCTCCACTTT
clone_size: NA; d_call: TRBD2; j_call: TRBJ2-3; v_call: TRBV14; cdr3_aa: CASSQTSGGTDTQYF; cdr3_nt: TGTGCCAGCAGCCAAACTAGCGGGGGGACAGATACGCAGTATTTT
clone_size: NA; d_call: NA; j_call: TRBJ1-5; v_call: TRBV4-2; cdr3_aa: CASSQERPGLNQPQHF; cdr3_nt: TGTGCCAGCAGCCAAGAAAGACCGGGGTTAAATCAGCCCCAGCATTTT
clone_size: NA; d_call: NA; j_call: TRBJ2-5; v_call: TRBV10-1; cdr3_aa: CASSGGGLETQYF; cdr3_nt: TGCGCCAGCAGTGGTGGAGGGCTCGAGACCCAGTACTTC
clone_size: NA; d_call: TRBD2; j_call: TRBJ2-1; v_call: TRBV7-2; cdr3_aa: CASSRNSGGNYNEQFF; cdr3_nt: TGTGCCAGCAGCCGTAATAGCGGGGGGAACTACAATGAGCAGTTCTTC
clone_size: once; d_call: NA; j_call: TRBJ1-4; v_call: TRBV3-1/TRBV3-2; cdr3_aa: CASSQDGRRWEKLFF; cdr3_nt: TGTGCCAGCAGCCAAGATGGTAGAAGATGGGAAAAACTGTTTTTT